The 25 T cell receptor beta chains below come from one sample, sequenced in a study of blood T cell repertoires in COVID-19. Generated by immunoSEQ multiplex PCR, the TCRdb table keeps only in-frame clones and is missing some. Among 150,000 or so clones, more than 85% were seen once, and the ten largest hold around 1.3%. The sequencing input was PBMCs or T cells enriched from blood (not recorded which). These receptor sequences come from a human donor with acute COVID-19. The donor label of this sample is uncertain.

This clone has only one observation. The rearrangement uses TRBV10-3 and TRBJ2-2; 11 bases fit TRBD2. The CDR3 has 18 amino acids. Germline V gene sequence: CDR1 ENHRY, CDR2 SYGVKD. Trimming at V came to 1 base and at J to 1 base, leaving 5 bases not matched to a gene. For the CDR3, the DNA is TGTGCCATCAGTGAGTTGGTAGCGGGGGGGTTGAACACCGGGGAGCTGTTTTTT. This sequence encodes CAISELVAGGLNTGELFF.

The V and J genes are TRBV30 and TRBJ2-3; D is possibly TRBD2 (6 bases). The germline V gene has CDR1 GTSNPN and CDR2 SVGIG (reference sequence). V was pared by 2 bases and J by 3 bases, with 18 bases between. The CDR3 consists of 16 residues. This CDR3 is CAWSQRLGLGTDTQYF. CDR3 in DNA: TGTGCCTGGAGTCAGAGACTAGGATTGGGAACAGATACGCAGTATTTT.

The genes are TRBV29-1 and TRBJ2-1; TRBD1 agrees at 7 bases. Germline V gives CDR1 SQVTM, CDR2 ANQGSEA. This CDR3 region has 16 residues. J gave up 2 bases and V 4 bases, and 11 bases lay outside the gene matches. The CDR3 bases are TGCAGCGTTGTGGGATCCCACAGGGGTACCTACAATGAGCAGTTCTTC. This encodes CSVVGSHRGTYNEQFF.

This rearrangement joins TRBV6-1 to TRBJ1-3; TRBD1 aligns across 7 bases. This CDR3 has 15 residues. After removal of 3 bases from V and 3 bases from J, the junction contained 5 bases not matched to a gene. Germline V gene sequence: CDR1 MNHNS, CDR2 SASEGT. CDR3 sequence: CASSEDRSGGNTIYF. For the CDR3, the DNA is TGTGCCAGCAGTGAGGACAGGTCGGGTGGAAACACCATATATTTT.

CDR3 region: CASSSGTQDTIYF. In nucleotides, the CDR3 is TGTGCCAGCAGCTCCGGGACTCAGGACACCATATATTTT. The chain combines TRBV11-2 with TRBJ1-3; possible D gene TRBD1, 5 bases. The CDR3 extends over 13 amino acids. CDR1 is SGHAT and CDR2 is FQNNGV in the germline V gene. Trimming removed 4 bases from V and 8 bases from J, with 12 bases in between.

The V gene is TRBV5-1, the J gene TRBJ2-1, with TRBD2 matching over 14 bases. Losses at the gene ends were 3 bases for V and 7 bases for J; bases not matched to a gene: 6. CDR3 length: 16 residues. Germline V gene sequence: CDR1 SGHRS, CDR2 YFSETQ. CDR3 nucleotides: TGCGCCAGCAGCTGGACTAGCGGGGGGAGGATGAATGAGCAGTTCTTC. Its protein product is CASSWTSGGRMNEQFF.

The sample holds one count of this clone. The rearrangement uses TRBV3-1 (or the pseudogene TRBV3-2) and TRBJ1-2; D is uncertain. Trimming shortened V by 1 base and J by 8 bases, and 11 bases separated the two germline ends. This CDR3 has 13 residues. Per the germline V gene, CDR1 is LGHDT and CDR2 is YNNKEL (reference sequence). Here the CDR3 reads CASSQGVLGGYTF. CDR3 nucleotide sequence: TGTGCCAGCAGCCAAGGGGTACTAGGGGGCTACACCTTC.

V is TRBV6-6 and J is TRBJ2-7; D is undetermined. CDR3 length equals 14 residues. Germline V gives CDR1 MNHNY, CDR2 SVGAGI (reference sequence). V lost 2 bases, J lost 1 base, and 9 bases lay in between. CDR3 sequence: CASSYAARSYEQYF. DNA for the CDR3: TGTGCCAGCAGTTACGCTGCCAGATCCTACGAGCAGTACTTC.

The chain joins TRBV2 to TRBJ1-2, with a possible D match to TRBD1 (6 bases). Trimming shortened V by 7 bases and J by 3 bases, and 15 bases separated the two germline ends. The germline CDR1 and CDR2 sequences are SNHLY and FYNNEI. The CDR3 covers 14 residues. CDR3 sequence: CASKWGQGDYGYTF. CDR3 DNA sequence: TGTGCCAGCAAGTGGGGGCAGGGCGACTATGGCTACACCTTC.

The genes are TRBV19 and TRBJ1-2, with D possibly matching TRBD1 (6 bases). Germline lookup yields CDR1 LNHDA and CDR2 SQIVND (reference sequence). Trimming pared 5 bases from V and 1 base from J, leaving 11 bases between. The CDR3 is 14 residues long. The CDR3 is CASSASRGNYGYTF. The CDR3 DNA sequence: TGTGCCAGTAGTGCAAGCAGGGGTAACTATGGCTACACCTTC.

The chain couples TRBV29-1 to TRBJ1-1; tentatively, D is TRBD1 (5 bases). The CDR3 contains 13 residues. The ends were cut back, 7 bases at V and 3 bases at J, with 15 bases in the middle. In germline, CDR1 is SQVTM, CDR2 ANQGSEA. Here the CDR3 DNA reads TGCAGCGGTCTCTGGGGCAGCGACACTGAAGCTTTCTTT. Translated, it gives CSGLWGSDTEAFF.

The table lists this clone with a count of one. The chain uses TRBV2 and TRBJ1-2, with no clear D. The ends were cut back, 4 bases at V and 4 bases at J, with 19 bases in the middle. In germline, CDR1 is SNHLY, CDR2 FYNNEI. The CDR3 consists of 16 residues. This CDR3 reads CASSAGYGRNTYGYTF. DNA for the CDR3: TGTGCCAGCAGTGCGGGGTATGGTCGGAATACCTATGGCTACACCTTC.

The chain joins TRBV28 to TRBJ2-7; possibly TRBD2 for D (6 bases). The length of the CDR3 is 12 residues. Germline CDR1 reads MDHEN; CDR2 reads SYDVKM. Trimming pared 2 bases from V and 8 bases from J, leaving 10 bases between. Here the CDR3 DNA reads TGTGCCAGCAGTTTAAAACTAGCCCAGCAGTACTTC. It is translated as CASSLKLAQQYF.

The V call is TRBV4-1, the J call TRBJ1-3; D is undetermined. CDR1 MGHRA and CDR2 YSYEKL come from the germline V gene. Trimming stripped 2 bases from V and 3 bases from J, with 8 bases between. This CDR3 has 14 residues. The CDR3 nucleotides read TGCGCCAGCAGCCAACGAACAGATGGAAACACCATATATTTT. Encoded protein: CASSQRTDGNTIYF.

The V and J genes are TRBV19 and TRBJ1-5; 8 nucleotides match TRBD1. The J segment lost 6 bases and the V segment lost 7 bases, leaving 2 bases of the junction unmatched. Germline lookup yields CDR1 LNHDA and CDR2 SQIVND (reference sequence). The CDR3 runs to 12 residues. The CDR3 DNA sequence: TGTGCCAGTACAGGGGGCAGTCAGCCCCAGCATTTT. Translation: CASTGGSQPQHF.

The chain carries TRBV30 and TRBJ1-2; 8 positions agree with TRBD1. The ends lost 5 bases at V and 4 bases at J; junction bases unmatched: 6. CDR3 size: 13 residues. CDR1 and CDR2 from the germline V gene are GTSNPN and SVGIG (reference sequence). CDR3 bases: TGTGCCTGGGGACAGGGATCGGCCTATGGCTACACCTTC. Translating gives CAWGQGSAYGYTF.

This clone was counted a single time. The CDR3 protein is CASRFTGGQAFF. The DNA for the CDR3 is TGTGCCAGCAGGTTTACGGGGGGGCAAGCTTTCTTT. The gene calls are TRBV12-3 or TRBV12-4 and TRBJ1-1; D perhaps matches TRBD1 (6 bases). Trimming stripped 6 bases from V and 9 bases from J, with 14 bases between. This CDR3 is built from 12 residues.

The gene calls are TRBV11-3 and TRBJ1-1, with a weak D call TRBD1 (5 bases). V lost 4 bases, J lost 1 base, and 7 bases lay in between. Germline-derived CDR1 and CDR2 are SGHNT and YENEEA. This CDR3 contains 13 residues. The CDR3 region has the DNA TGTGCCAGCAGCTACGGACAGAACACTGAAGCTTTCTTT. This encodes CASSYGQNTEAFF.

The chain carries TRBV2 and TRBJ2-5, with D maybe TRBD1 (6 bases). V lost 4 bases and J lost 5, with 29 bases in between. This CDR3 spans 19 amino acids. Germline V gene sequence: CDR1 SNHLY, CDR2 FYNNEI. The chain's CDR3 is CASSVRAAGDGGWNETQYF. The CDR3 coding sequence is TGTGCCAGCAGTGTAAGGGCGGCAGGGGATGGCGGATGGAATGAGACCCAGTACTTC.

The J gene is TRBJ1-1, the V gene TRBV1; the table's D call of TRBD1 was not tested on the DNA. TRBV1 is a pseudogene locus. This CDR3 contains 12 residues. The DNA for the CDR3 is TGCACTTACTCCATTGGGCGAACTGAAGCTTTCTTT. Translating it yields CTYSIGRTEAFF.

V usage is TRBV6-5 and J usage is TRBJ1-5; 11 bases align to TRBD1. This CDR3 contains 15 residues. Germline CDR1 is MNHEY and CDR2 is SVGAGI. After removal of 5 bases from V and 5 bases from J, the junction contained 5 bases not matched to a gene. CDR3 sequence (DNA): TGTGCCAGCAGTAGAGGACAGGGGGCCTATCAGCCCCAGCATTTT. It yields the protein CASSRGQGAYQPQHF.

V is TRBV4-1 and J is TRBJ2-7; weak D call: TRBD2 (7 bases). There are 15 residues in the CDR3. Germline CDR1 MGHRA, CDR2 YSYEKL. Trimming left V 4 bases short and J 7 bases short, with 20 bases between. CDR3 DNA sequence: TGCGCCAGCAGCCGGGGAGACGGGGGGCCAGGGGAGCAGTACTTC. The encoded protein is CASSRGDGGPGEQYF.

This chain connects TRBV1 to TRBJ1-5. TRBV1 has pseudogene status. The CDR3 covers 19 residues. As DNA, the CDR3 is TGCACCAGCAGCCAAGATCCGTTTAGGGCCGGCGGGTGTAATCAGCCCCAGCATTTT. This sequence encodes CTSSQDPFRAGGCNQPQHF.

The rearrangement links TRBV6-5 to TRBJ1-4; 8 bases are a match to TRBD1. Germline V lookup: CDR1 MNHEY, CDR2 SVGAGI. V was pared by 5 bases and J by 8 bases, with 7 bases of the junction left unmatched. The CDR3 spans 14 residues. CDR3 sequence: CASSRQGIGEKLFF. The CDR3 DNA follows: TGTGCCAGCAGTCGACAGGGGATAGGGGAAAAACTGTTTTTT.

V and J are TRBV3-1 (or the pseudogene TRBV3-2) and TRBJ2-2; D ambiguous. The CDR3 length is 15 residues. V gave up 4 bases and J gave up 1 base, with 10 bases separating them. Germline CDR1 is LGHDT and CDR2 is YNNKEL (reference sequence). The CDR3 DNA follows: TGTGCCAGCAGCCGGGTACCAGGGAACACCGGGGAGCTGTTTTTT. Its translation: CASSRVPGNTGELFF.